Listed below are T cell receptor beta chains from one sample, sequenced in a study of blood T cell repertoires in COVID-19. The protocol was immunoSEQ multiplex PCR, while the TCRdb copy is restricted to in-frame clones and leaves out a portion. The repertoire holds tens of thousands of clones, with roughly 87% as singletons. The sample was peripheral blood. These receptors were obtained from a man in his fifties with acute or convalescent COVID-19. Both conserved end residues are part of each CDR3. D genes are given only for firm matches. Clone size appears in some rows only: once, few, many, or a class for an expanded clone.

v_gene	abundance	d_gene	j_gene	CDR3nt	CDR3aa
TRBV7-2	-	-	TRBJ1-1	TGTGCCAGCAGTTTTCGGGATGGGAACACTGAAGCTTTCTTT	CASSFRDGNTEAFF
TRBV19	-	-	TRBJ1-5	TGTGCCAGTACGGTAATTCTATTGGATCAGCCCCAGCATTTT	CASTVILLDQPQHF
TRBV2	-	-	TRBJ2-3	TGTGCCAGCAGTGGGCAGGGTGGCACAGATACGCAGTATTTT	CASSGQGGTDTQYF
TRBV13	once	TRBD1	TRBJ2-1	TGTGCCAGCAGCCCGGTGGACAGGTACAATGAGCAGTTCTTC	CASSPVDRYNEQFF
TRBV3-1/TRBV3-2	-	-	TRBJ1-2	TGTGCCAGCAGCCAAGGACAGTCAGTCTATGGCTACACCTTC	CASSQGQSVYGYTF
TRBV27	few	-	TRBJ1-6	TGTGCCAGCAGTCCGGACAGCGTGAGCTCCTATAATTCACCCCTCCACTTT	CASSPDSVSSYNSPLHF
TRBV3-1/TRBV3-2	-	-	TRBJ1-3	TGTGCCAGCAGCCCTACAGTAAACGTTATTGGAAACACCATATATTTT	CASSPTVNVIGNTIYF
TRBV5-1	-	-	TRBJ1-2	TGCGCCAGCAGCTTGGGAGGGATGAACTATGGCTACACCTTC	CASSLGGMNYGYTF
TRBV7-2	-	TRBD1	TRBJ1-3	TGTGCCAGCAGCCAGGGGGCTGGTGGAAACACCATATATTTT	CASSQGAGGNTIYF
TRBV5-4	once	TRBD2	TRBJ2-7	TGTGCCAGCAGCCCCGCGGCGGGAGGGCCAAGCTCCTACGAGCAGTACTTC	CASSPAAGGPSSYEQYF
TRBV30	-	-	TRBJ1-1	TGTGCCTGGAGGGAACAGGGCACTGAAGCTTTCTTT	CAWREQGTEAFF
TRBV9	-	TRBD1	TRBJ1-4	TGTGCCAGCAGCGTAGACAGGGGACGGGAAAAACTGTTTTTT	CASSVDRGREKLFF
TRBV7-9	many	TRBD2	TRBJ2-3	TGTGCCAGCAGCCGCCCCGGGACTAGCGGGAGCCGAACAGATACGCAGTATTTT	CASSRPGTSGSRTDTQYF
TRBV30	-	-	TRBJ1-5	TGTGCCTGGAGTGTAGGAGGAAATCAGCCCCAGCATTTT	CAWSVGGNQPQHF
TRBV28	once	-	TRBJ2-7	TGTGCCAGCAGTTCCCGTTCGGGGCAGTACTTC	CASSSRSGQYF
TRBV28	once	-	TRBJ2-7	TGTGCCAGCAGTTTAGCCAGGGTGAGCAACGAGCAGTACTTC	CASSLARVSNEQYF
TRBV2	-	-	TRBJ1-5	TGTGCCAGCAGTGATGGCCCGGTCGGGAATCAGCCCCAGCATTTT	CASSDGPVGNQPQHF